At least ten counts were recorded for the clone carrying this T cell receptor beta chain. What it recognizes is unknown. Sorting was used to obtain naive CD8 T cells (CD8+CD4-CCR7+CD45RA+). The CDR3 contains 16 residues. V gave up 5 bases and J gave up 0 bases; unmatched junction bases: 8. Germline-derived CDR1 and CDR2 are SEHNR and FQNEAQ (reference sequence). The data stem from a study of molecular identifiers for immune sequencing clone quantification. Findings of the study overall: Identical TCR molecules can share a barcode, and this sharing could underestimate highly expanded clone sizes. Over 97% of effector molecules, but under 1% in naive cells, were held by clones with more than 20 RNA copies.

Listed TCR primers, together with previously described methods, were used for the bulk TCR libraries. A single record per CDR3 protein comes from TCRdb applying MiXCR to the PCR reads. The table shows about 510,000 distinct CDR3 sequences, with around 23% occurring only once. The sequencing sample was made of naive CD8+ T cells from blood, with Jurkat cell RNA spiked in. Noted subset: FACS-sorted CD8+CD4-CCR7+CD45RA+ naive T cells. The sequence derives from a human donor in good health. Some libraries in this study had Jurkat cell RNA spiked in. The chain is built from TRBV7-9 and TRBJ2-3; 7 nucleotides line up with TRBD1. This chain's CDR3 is CASSPRQGTSTDTQYF. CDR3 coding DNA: TGTGCCAGCAGCCCGAGACAGGGCACGAGCACAGATACGCAGTATTTT.